These 14 T cell receptor beta chains were sequenced from one sample in a study of response to subunit inactivated influenza vaccine (dated by TCRdb to 2017 to 2018). Libraries were built with RT-PCR. Sequencing was carried out with an Illumina HiSeq 2500. TCRdb reanalyzed the raw reads on its own, using fastp at Q25 for trimming and MiXCR for clone calling, and kept in-frame beta chains. Duplicate CDR3 protein sequences are folded into a single record with the most common DNA and genes. For this sample there are some 550,000 distinct CDR3 sequences; approximately 24% appear just once. The top ten hold under 3.5% of the sample. The same sample was also studied in work on T cells expressing NK-cell markers. From that second study: TCR beta cDNA libraries were prepared using 5'RACE template switching, which introduced a universal primer site and unique molecular identifiers.

Sequencing was performed on CD4+ T cells sorted from PBMCs, taken 12 days after vaccination. The receptors stem from a man aged 45-60 years who received an inactivated influenza vaccine. Donor details come from another sample of the same person, matched by shared clones.

V is TRBV6-5 and J is TRBJ2-7; 8 bases fit TRBD2. Germline CDR1 is MNHEY and CDR2 is SVGAGI. V shed 2 bases and J 2 bases; nucleotides not matched to a gene: 8. CDR3 size: 16 residues. The CDR3 region is CASSYDGGGQTYEQYF. The CDR3 nucleotides read TGTGCCAGCAGTTACGATGGCGGGGGGCAAACCTACGAGCAGTACTTC.

Worth noting for this clonotype: It may be a read error: a sequence one base away is much more abundant. This chain uses TRBV5-1 with TRBJ2-3, with TRBD1 matching 10 bases. The CDR3 totals 14 residues. The germline V gene encodes CDR1 SGHRS and CDR2 YFSETQ. The CDR3 DNA follows: TGCGCCAGCAGCAAGGACAGGGGGACAGATGCGCAGTATTTT. It encodes CASSKDRGTDAQYF.

A few counts support this clonotype. A junction end diverges from the germline sequence, so it may reflect a read error. This sequence joins TRBV15 and TRBJ2-7; D is possibly TRBD1 or TRBD2 (5 bases each). The CDR3 has 15 amino acids. CDR1 and CDR2 from the germline V gene are LNHNV and YYDKDF (reference sequence). CDR3 DNA sequence: TGTGCCACCAGCCGAGACCGGGGACCGAACTACGAGCAGTACTTC. It translates to CATSRDRGPNYEQYF.

The genes are TRBV20-1 and TRBJ2-3; a weak D match, TRBD1 (6 bases). The CDR3 runs to 13 residues. Germline assignment: CDR1 DFQATT and CDR2 SNEGSKA (reference sequence). V was clipped by 0 bases and J by 4 bases, with 8 bases between them. CDR3 DNA: TGCAGTGCTAGAGATCCAGGGGCAGATACGCAGTATTTT. Translation: CSARDPGADTQYF.

This clonotype was seen more than once but under ten times. The chain links TRBV7-9 to TRBJ1-4; possible D gene TRBD1, 5 bases. Germline-derived CDR1 and CDR2 are SEHNR and FQNEAQ (reference sequence). The CDR3 covers 15 residues. The V gene lost 3 bases and the J gene lost 8 bases, with 16 bases spanning the gap. The CDR3 sequence is CASSFQGRVEEKLFF. The CDR3, as DNA: TGTGCCAGCAGCTTCCAGGGAAGGGTAGAGGAAAAACTGTTTTTT.

There are a few counts of this clonotype. V and J are TRBV10-3 and TRBJ1-2; D call uncertain. Per germline, CDR1 ENHRY and CDR2 SYGVKD. The V and J ends lost 10 bases and 4 bases respectively, with 13 bases between them. This CDR3 comprises 12 residues. CDR3 bases: TGTGCCACCGAGGACGGATCCTATGGCTACACCTTC. Translation gives CATEDGSYGYTF.

The chain joins TRBV11-2 to TRBJ2-7, with TRBD1 matching over 10 bases. Germline V gives CDR1 SGHAT, CDR2 FQNNGV. This CDR3 is built from 15 residues. Germline trimming cut 5 bases from V and 7 bases from J; bases unmatched to any gene: 11. This CDR3 is CASSLRQGASGEQYF. CDR3 in DNA: TGTGCCAGCAGCCTGCGACAGGGGGCGTCGGGTGAGCAGTACTTC.

The V and J genes are TRBV18 and TRBJ2-7; D is unresolved. The germline V gene encodes CDR1 KGHSH and CDR2 LQKENI. The CDR3 sequence is 14 residues long. Trimming left V 0 bases short and J 4 bases short, with 10 bases between. In nucleotides, the CDR3 is TGTGCCAGCTCACCACCGCTAGGTTTTTACGAGCAGTACTTC. Its translation is CASSPPLGFYEQYF.

In its sample, this clonotype was seen a few times. This sequence joins TRBV7-9 and TRBJ1-1; D gene uncertain. CDR3 length equals 15 residues. Trimming took 1 base from V and 4 from J, leaving 13 bases between them. CDR1 is SEHNR and CDR2 is FQNEAQ in the germline V gene (reference sequence). CDR3 nucleotides: TGTGCCAGCAGCTTAGACGAGGCTGGAAGCACTGAAGCTTTCTTT. This gives the protein CASSLDEAGSTEAFF. Variable domain in full (rest from reference TRBV7-9 and TRBJ1-1): DTGVSQNPRHKITKRGQNVTFRCDPISEHNRLYWYRQTLGQGPEFLTYFQNEAQLEKSRLLSDRFSAERPKGSFSTLEIQRTEQGDSAMYLCASSLDEAGSTEAFFGQGTRLTVV.

V and J are TRBV6-4 and TRBJ2-1; 7 nucleotides agree with TRBD1. V dropped 4 bases and J dropped 9; count of bases not matched to a gene: 3. CDR1 and CDR2 (germline): MRHNA, SNTAGT. CDR3 size: 12 residues. CDR3 residues: CASSGSGGEQFF. The CDR3 DNA follows: TGTGCCAGCAGTGGATCAGGGGGTGAGCAGTTCTTC.

The chain combines TRBV6-1 with TRBJ2-3; D not resolved. The V and J ends lost 6 bases and 2 bases respectively, with 15 bases between them. CDR1 and CDR2 from the germline V gene are MNHNS and SASEGT. CDR3 length: 15 amino acids. The CDR3 coding sequence is TGTGCCAGCAGGGTTAAGGACCTTTCCACAGATACGCAGTATTTT. This encodes CASRVKDLSTDTQYF.

This rearrangement joins TRBV18 to TRBJ1-1; a possible D gene is TRBD1 (6 bases). This CDR3 contains 16 residues. Germline assignment: CDR1 KGHSH and CDR2 LQKENI. V was clipped by 0 bases and J by 1 base, with 12 bases between them. The CDR3 region is CASSPPHGRGNTEAFF. CDR3 in DNA: TGTGCCAGCTCACCACCGCATGGCAGGGGGAACACTGAAGCTTTCTTT.

As to this clonotype: Being one base from a much bigger clone, this may be a read error. The chain employs TRBV15 and TRBJ2-1; D is unclear. This CDR3 has 12 amino acids. CDR1 LNHNV and CDR2 YYDKDF come from the germline V gene (reference sequence). CDR3 sequence reads: CATSRDFAEPFF. In DNA, the CDR3 is TGTGCCACCAGCAGAGACTTCGCGGAGCCGTTCTTC.

The rearrangement joins TRBV20-1 to TRBJ2-7, with 7 bases fitting TRBD2. This CDR3 contains 14 residues. Looked up from germline, CDR1 is DFQATT and CDR2 is SNEGSKA (reference sequence). Unmatched junction bases numbered 9, after V lost 2 bases and J lost 5 bases. The CDR3 sequence is CSARHQGLADEQYF. The CDR3 nucleotides read TGCAGTGCTAGACACCAGGGCCTAGCGGACGAGCAGTACTTC.